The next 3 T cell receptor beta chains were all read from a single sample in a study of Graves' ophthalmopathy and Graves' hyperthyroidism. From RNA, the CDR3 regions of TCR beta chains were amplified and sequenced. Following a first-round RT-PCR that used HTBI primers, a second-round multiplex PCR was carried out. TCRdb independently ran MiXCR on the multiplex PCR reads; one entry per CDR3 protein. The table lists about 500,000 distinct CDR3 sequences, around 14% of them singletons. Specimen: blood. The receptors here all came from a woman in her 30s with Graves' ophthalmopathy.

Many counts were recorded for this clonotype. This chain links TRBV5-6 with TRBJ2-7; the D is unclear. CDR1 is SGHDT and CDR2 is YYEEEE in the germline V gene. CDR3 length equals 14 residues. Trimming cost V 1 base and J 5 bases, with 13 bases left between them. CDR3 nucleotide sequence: TGTGCCAGCAGCTTGATTACCCGAAGGGACGAGCAGTACTTC. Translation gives CASSLITRRDEQYF. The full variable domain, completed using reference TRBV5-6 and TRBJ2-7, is DAGVTQSPTHLIKTRGQQVTLRCSPKSGHDTVSWYQQALGQGPQFIFQYYEEEERQRGNFPDRFSGHQFPNYSSELNVNALLLGDSALYLCASSLITRRDEQYFGPGTRLTVT.

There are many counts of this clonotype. CDR3 DNA sequence: TGTGCCAGCAGTTTATGGGGGCGCGCAGGAAACACTGAAGCTTTCTTT. Translation: CASSLWGRAGNTEAFF. V is TRBV27 and J is TRBJ1-1; TRBD1 is a possible D gene (6 bases). Per germline, CDR1 MNHEY and CDR2 SMNVEV (reference sequence). Trimming removed 1 base at V and 2 bases at J, with 14 bases between. This CDR3 is built from 16 residues.

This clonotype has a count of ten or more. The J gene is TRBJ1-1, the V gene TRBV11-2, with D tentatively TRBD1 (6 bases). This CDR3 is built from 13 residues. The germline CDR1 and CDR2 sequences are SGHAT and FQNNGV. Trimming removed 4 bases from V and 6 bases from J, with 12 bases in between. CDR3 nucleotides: TGTGCCAGCAGCTGGAAGGGGGGCCCTGAAGCTTTCTTT. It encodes CASSWKGGPEAFF.